The 20 T cell receptor beta chains below come from one sample, sequenced in a study of cytomegalovirus exposure and HLA in healthy donors listed by TCRdb under 2017. Libraries were made using the immunoSEQ multiplex PCR assay. The multiplex PCR relied on a mix of 60 forward primers for TCR Vbeta segments and 13 reverse primers for TCR Jbeta segments. The clones in this table, taken by TCRdb from immuneACCESS, are in-frame only. Not every clone is retained; where verified, under half of the shortfall comes from an unresolved V gene, and the cause of the rest is unknown. The sample table holds fewer than 200,000 clones, of which around 80% were seen once. Clones ranked in the top ten supply 0.7% to 0.85% of the sample. The sequenced sample consisted of PBMCs. The origin of the receptors is a female donor in good health and CMV-seronegative.

The rearrangement links TRBV9 to TRBJ1-2, with TRBD1 identical over 12 bases. V shed 0 bases, J shed 7 bases, and the junction held 10 bases outside the gene matches. Per the germline V gene, CDR1 is SGDLS and CDR2 is YYNGEE. CDR3 size: 17 residues. This CDR3 reads CASSVGGQGASIGGYTF. In DNA, the CDR3 is TGTGCCAGCAGCGTAGGGGGACAGGGGGCGAGTATAGGTGGCTACACCTTC.

The chain uses TRBV6-6 and TRBJ2-5, with TRBD1 identical over 10 bases. Germline CDR1 reads MNHNY; CDR2 reads SVGAGI (reference sequence). CDR3 size: 16 residues. V dropped 6 bases and J dropped 4; count of bases not matched to a gene: 11. The DNA of the CDR3 is TGTGCCAGCAGCTGGGGACAGGGGTCAACGAGAGAGACCCAGTACTTC. Amino acid sequence: CASSWGQGSTRETQYF.

This clone was detected once. The V and J genes are TRBV29-1 and TRBJ2-7; maybe TRBD2 (6 bases). Germline CDR1 is SQVTM and CDR2 is ANQGSEA. The CDR3 has 13 residues. V was cut by 7 bases and J by 0 bases, with 13 bases left in between. This CDR3 reads CSAGGVSSYEQYF. Here the CDR3 DNA reads TGCAGCGCCGGAGGGGTTAGCTCCTACGAGCAGTACTTC.

This chain uses TRBV30 with TRBJ1-4; possibly TRBD1 for D (6 bases). The CDR3 is made up of 15 amino acids. From germline, CDR1 is GTSNPN and CDR2 SVGIG (reference sequence). V was clipped by 1 base and J by 4 bases, with 13 bases between them. The CDR3 region is CAWSADTGFNEKLFF. CDR3 sequence (DNA): TGTGCCTGGAGTGCTGATACAGGGTTTAATGAAAAACTGTTTTTT.

The J gene is TRBJ1-2, the V gene TRBV6-5, with 7 positions matching TRBD1. Germline loops: CDR1 MNHEY, CDR2 SVGAGI. The V gene end was trimmed by 6 bases and the J gene end by 4 bases; junction bases not matched to a gene: 8. The CDR3 is 14 residues long. Here the CDR3 DNA reads TGTGCCAGCAGGGGACAGTTACAGGTCTATGGCTACACCTTC. This translates into CASRGQLQVYGYTF.

Here the CDR3 DNA reads TGTGCCAGCAGGAGGAACAGGGGGCGGGACACTGAAGCTTTCTTT. Protein product: CASRRNRGRDTEAFF. The gene calls are TRBV2 and TRBJ1-1, with 9 bases that match TRBD1. The V gene's germline CDR1 is SNHLY and CDR2 FYNNEI. The CDR3 has 15 amino acids. After removal of 6 bases from V and 3 bases from J, the junction contained 8 bases not matched to a gene.

The chain carries TRBV11-2 and TRBJ1-5, with TRBD1 identical over 7 bases. Germline V gene lookup returns CDR1 SGHAT and CDR2 FQNNGV. V trimming: 4 bases; J trimming: 2 bases; junction bases outside the gene matches: 2. The CDR3 length is 14 residues. This CDR3 is CASSSGTGNQPQHF. The CDR3, as DNA: TGTGCCAGCAGCTCCGGGACAGGCAATCAGCCCCAGCATTTT.

Notes on this clone: At one end the junction does not follow the germline gene, possibly because of a read error. CDR3 protein: CASSLSPQGNSNTGELFF. CDR3 sequence (DNA): TGTGCTAGCAGCTTATCTCCTCAGGGGAATTCGAACACCGGGGAGCTGTTTTTT. The chain couples TRBV7-7 to TRBJ2-2; D might be TRBD1 (6 bases). The CDR3 extends over 18 amino acids. CDR1 and CDR2 from the germline V gene are SSHAT and FNYEAQ (reference sequence).

The rearrangement joins TRBV7-2 to TRBJ2-1, with D unclear. The CDR3 extends over 14 amino acids. CDR1 is SGHTA, CDR2 FQGNSA, per germline. V was pared by 0 bases and J by 10 bases, with 13 bases between. The CDR3 sequence is CASSLAFGSPEQFF. The CDR3 DNA reads TGTGCCAGCAGCTTAGCGTTTGGCTCTCCGGAGCAGTTCTTC.

This clone was seen a few times. V gene TRBV28 combines with J gene TRBJ1-2, with TRBD1 as a possible D gene (6 bases). The ends were cut back, 6 bases at V and 0 bases at J, with 14 bases in the middle. CDR1 and CDR2 (germline): MDHEN, SYDVKM. The CDR3 consists of 15 residues. Here the CDR3 DNA reads TGTGCCAGCAGGACGGACAGCAGTGCTAACTATGGCTACACCTTC. It specifies CASRTDSSANYGYTF.

About this clone: Additional DNA sequences in this sample encode the identical CDR3. The rearrangement joins TRBV5-1 to TRBJ2-5; D may be TRBD2 (5 bases). The closer fit of TRBJ2-7 to the DNA end suggests the J call may be wrong. The CDR3 consists of 14 residues. CDR1 is SGHRS and CDR2 is YFSETQ in the germline V gene. The CDR3 here is CASSLGGLSYEQYF. CDR3 bases: TGCGCCAGCAGCTTGGGAGGGCTTTCCTACGAGCAGTACTTC.

There are a few counts of this clone. The chain combines TRBV7-9 with TRBJ2-1, with D perhaps matching TRBD2 (6 bases). V lost 3 bases and J lost 9, with 12 bases in between. Germline CDR1 reads SEHNR; CDR2 reads FQNEAQ (reference sequence). The CDR3 length is 13 residues. The CDR3 sequence is CASSFFAGTEQFF. DNA of the CDR3: TGTGCCAGCAGCTTCTTTGCGGGAACTGAGCAGTTCTTC.

V and J are TRBV18 and TRBJ2-7; the match to TRBD1 covers 12 bases. Germline CDR1 KGHSH, CDR2 LQKENI. The V gene end was trimmed by 3 bases and the J gene end by 7 bases; junction bases not matched to a gene: 4. The CDR3 is 14 amino acids. The DNA for the CDR3 is TGTGCCAGCTCACCCGGGACAGGGGGCGGGGAGCAGTACTTC. Translation gives CASSPGTGGGEQYF.

The chain joins TRBV7-2 to TRBJ2-5; 7 bases agree with TRBD1. The ends lost 4 bases at V and 5 bases at J; junction bases unmatched: 4. The CDR3 runs to 13 residues. Germline V lookup: CDR1 SGHTA, CDR2 FQGNSA. The CDR3 reads CASSWTGRETQYF. The DNA of the CDR3 is TGTGCCAGCAGCTGGACAGGACGGGAGACCCAGTACTTC.

This chain joins TRBV7-6 and TRBJ2-3, with TRBD2 matching 10 bases. Germline CDR1 reads SGHVS; CDR2 reads FNYEAQ. After removal of 1 base from V and 3 bases from J, the junction contained 7 bases not matched to a gene. The CDR3 has 17 amino acids. This CDR3 is CASSLVGTSGMTDTQYF. CDR3 DNA: TGTGCCAGCAGCTTAGTGGGCACTAGCGGGATGACAGATACGCAGTATTTT. The full variable domain, its missing parts supplied by reference TRBV7-6 and TRBJ2-3, is GAGVSQSPRYKVTKRGQDVALRCDPISGHVSLYWYRQALGQGPEFLTYFNYEAQQDKSGLPNDRFSAERPEGSISTLTIQRTEQRDSAMYRCASSLVGTSGMTDTQYFGPGTRLTVL.

This clone has just one count. This rearrangement joins TRBV7-2 to TRBJ1-4, with a tentative D call TRBD1 (5 bases). The CDR3 is 13 amino acids. V was shortened by 5 bases and J by 3 bases, with 7 bases between the two germline ends. Germline V CDR1 and CDR2: SGHTA, FQGNSA. The CDR3 loop reads CASSRQPNEKLFF. The CDR3 DNA is TGTGCCAGCAGCCGACAGCCTAATGAAAAACTGTTTTTT.

In this sample, this clone turned up many times. This chain uses TRBV6-5 with TRBJ2-7, with TRBD2 identical over 8 bases. Trimming cost V 5 bases and J 5 bases; bases outside gene matches: 11. Germline V lookup: CDR1 MNHEY, CDR2 SVGAGI. This CDR3 has 15 amino acids. The CDR3 sequence is CASSLRRSGGHEQYF. The CDR3 bases are TGTGCCAGCAGTCTCCGAAGGAGCGGGGGCCACGAGCAGTACTTC.

The chain is built from TRBV5-1 and TRBJ2-1; D is perhaps TRBD2 (5 bases). From germline, CDR1 is SGHRS and CDR2 YFSETQ. This CDR3 has 14 amino acids. Trimming pared 6 bases from V and 8 bases from J, leaving 18 bases between. The CDR3 region has the DNA TGCGCCAGCACCCTAGAGGCGGCGGGCGATGAGCAGTTCTTC. It codes for CASTLEAAGDEQFF.

The V gene is TRBV6-6, the J gene TRBJ2-1, with 8 positions matching TRBD1. J lost 0 bases, V lost 5 bases, and 3 bases had no gene match. Germline values: CDR1 MNHNY, CDR2 SVGAGI (reference sequence). The CDR3 spans 15 residues. CDR3 protein: CASSGDRISYNEQFF. The CDR3 DNA reads as TGTGCCAGCAGTGGGGACAGGATCTCCTACAATGAGCAGTTCTTC.

This chain uses TRBV18 with TRBJ1-1; D unclear. V was clipped by 8 bases and J by 0 bases, with 10 bases between them. Germline assignment: CDR1 KGHSH and CDR2 LQKENI. The CDR3 spans 13 residues. CDR3 bases: TGTGCCAGCCAACTCATCCTGAACACTGAAGCTTTCTTT. Its protein product is CASQLILNTEAFF.